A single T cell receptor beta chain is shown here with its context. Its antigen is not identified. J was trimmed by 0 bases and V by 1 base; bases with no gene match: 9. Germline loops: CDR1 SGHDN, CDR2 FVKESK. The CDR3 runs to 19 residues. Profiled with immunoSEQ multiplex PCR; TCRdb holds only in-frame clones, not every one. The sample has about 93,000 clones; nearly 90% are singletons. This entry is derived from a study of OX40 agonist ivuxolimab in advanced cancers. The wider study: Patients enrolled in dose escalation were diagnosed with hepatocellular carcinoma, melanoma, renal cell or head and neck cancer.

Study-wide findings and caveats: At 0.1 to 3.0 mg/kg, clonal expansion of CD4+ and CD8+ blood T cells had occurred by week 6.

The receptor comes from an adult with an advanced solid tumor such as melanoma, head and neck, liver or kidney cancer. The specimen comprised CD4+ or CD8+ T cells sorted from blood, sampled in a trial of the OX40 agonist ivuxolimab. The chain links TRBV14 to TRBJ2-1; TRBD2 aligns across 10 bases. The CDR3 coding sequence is TGTGCCAGCAGCCAAGCGGCTAGCGGGAGAATTAGCTCCTACAATGAGCAGTTCTTC. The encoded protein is CASSQAASGRISSYNEQFF.